One T cell receptor beta chain is described in this entry. The data originate from a study of blood T cell repertoires in COVID-19. Overall study: Some COVID-19 samples were acute and others convalescent; all came from the United States, Italy and Spain.

In the source study's methods: The authors estimated nucleated cell counts from reference gene primer amplification. Only in-frame clones appear in the TCRdb table, and some are missing; sequencing was by immunoSEQ multiplex PCR. V, J and clone size are taken as reported in that table, and D and trimming were inferred from the DNA itself. This repertoire shows around 110,000 clones, roughly 84% found once; its top ten account for less than 5%. With 6 bases clipped from V and 0 bases from J, the junction kept 9 bases outside the gene matches. This CDR3 has 18 amino acids. From germline, CDR1 is MNHEY and CDR2 SVGEGT.

The chain joins TRBV6-2 or TRBV6-3 to TRBJ2-3; TRBD2 aligns across 13 bases. This sequence was found in a human donor in a cohort sampled during active COVID-19. Sequenced material: peripheral blood. This CDR3 reads CASSTPGTSGISTDTQYF. The CDR3 bases are TGTGCCAGCAGCACCCCAGGGACTAGCGGGATAAGCACAGATACGCAGTATTTT.